This is a list of T cell receptor beta chains from one sample in a study of blood T cell repertoires in COVID-19. The repertoire was sequenced with immunoSEQ multiplex PCR; TCRdb's copy has only in-frame clones and lacks some. The sample lists some 100,000 clones, nearly 90% seen once, with roughly 6% in the top ten. The sample taken for sequencing was peripheral blood. The receptors here all came from a woman aged 60-75 years with acute or convalescent COVID-19. CDR3s leave out the opening cysteine and the closing phenylalanine or tryptophan.

j_call v_call cdr3_aa
TRBJ2-1 TRBV10-2 ASSESGGRARNEQF
TRBJ1-6 TRBV27 ASTNRGNNSPLH
TRBJ2-1 TRBV30 AWSPKAGGPYNEQF
TRBJ2-1 TRBV7-8 ASSLAVRGIDEQF
TRBJ1-1 TRBV7-2 ASSPVRAGDTEAF
TRBJ2-1 TRBV5-1 ASKSGGTAYNEQF
TRBJ2-1 TRBV3-1/TRBV3-2 ASRPTSAVSYNEQF
TRBJ1-5 TRBV6-5 ASSPSGLNQPQH
TRBJ2-1 TRBV5-1 ASSWGTSGGGIF
TRBJ2-3 TRBV3-1/TRBV3-2 ASSRSGGFTDTQY
TRBJ2-3 TRBV27 ASSLRPGRDTQY
TRBJ1-6 TRBV9 ASSVATSSSPLH
TRBJ2-2 TRBV7-6 ASSPLMSEGATGELF
TRBJ2-1 TRBV5-1 ASSLSVEANEQF
TRBJ1-1 TRBV28 ASYFPGSLEAF
TRBJ1-1 TRBV5-6 ASRPQGAHTEAF
TRBJ1-1 TRBV7-2 ASSKTGGNEAF
TRBJ2-1 TRBV11-2 ASGRLAGGPIHEQF
TRBJ1-2 TRBV7-9 ASSLASGTGSYGYT
TRBJ2-7 TRBV5-1 ASSSGQSYEQY
TRBJ1-6 TRBV25-1 ASRAFPYNSPLH
TRBJ2-1 TRBV20-1 SASGDNEQF
TRBJ1-1 TRBV5-1 ASTQTGGSEAF
TRBJ1-1 TRBV9 ASSLGGGTEAF
TRBJ1-2 TRBV6-5 ASRGVGGYGYT
TRBJ2-2 TRBV7-3 ASSLGQVNTGELF